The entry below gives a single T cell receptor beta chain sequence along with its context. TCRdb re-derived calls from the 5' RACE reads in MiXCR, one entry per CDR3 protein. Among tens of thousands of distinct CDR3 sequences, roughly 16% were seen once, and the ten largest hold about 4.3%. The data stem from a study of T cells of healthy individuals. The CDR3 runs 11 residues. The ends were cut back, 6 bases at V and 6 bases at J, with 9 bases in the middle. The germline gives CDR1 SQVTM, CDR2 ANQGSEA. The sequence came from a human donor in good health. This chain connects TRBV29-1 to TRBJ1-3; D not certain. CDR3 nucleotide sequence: TGCAGCGTCCAACCCGAAAACACCATATATTTT. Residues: CSVQPENTIYF.